This is a list of T cell receptor beta chains from one sample in a study of T-cell memory formation after mild COVID-19. A single record per CDR3 protein comes from TCRdb applying MiXCR to the 5' RACE reads. This sample has around 320,000 distinct CDR3 sequences, with approximately 19% found just once. The sequenced material came from PBMCs or a T cell subset sorted from them (not recorded which). All receptors come from a man aged 18 to 35 who had mild COVID-19 (a few samples of this study predate the infection). Cell type and time point are not known. Both conserved end residues are part of each CDR3. The D gene is left open where the match is weak. Rows may omit the clone size; those that give it use once, few, many or a size class.

d_call,j_call,clone_size,v_call,cdr3_nt,cdr3_aa
TRBD2,TRBJ2-3,NA,TRBV7-2,TGTGCCAGCACCGTAGGAGCGGGACTAAATACGCAGTATTTT,CASTVGAGLNTQYF
TRBD1,TRBJ1-2,NA,TRBV9,TGTGCCAGCAGCCCCCGGGGTAGGGACAGGAGATCCTATGGCTACACCTTC,CASSPRGRDRRSYGYTF
NA,TRBJ1-5,few,TRBV12-3/TRBV12-4,TGTGCCAGCTCGAGGGGGGATGGGAAGCCCCAGCATTTT,CASSRGDGKPQHF
TRBD2,TRBJ2-5,NA,TRBV3-1,TGTGCCAGCCAGACTAGCGGGGGACCTCAAGAGACCCAGTACTTC,CASQTSGGPQETQYF
TRBD1,TRBJ2-5,NA,TRBV20-1,TGCAGTGCTGGGGACAGGTGGCCAGAGACCCAGTACTTC,CSAGDRWPETQYF
NA,TRBJ1-2,many,TRBV11-2,TGTGCCAGCAGCTTAGTGGCAGCGAACTATGGCTACACCTTC,CASSLVAANYGYTF
NA,TRBJ1-5,few,TRBV6-6,TGTGCCAGCAGTTACTCGATGGGGTGGCAGCCCCAGCATTTT,CASSYSMGWQPQHF
NA,TRBJ2-5,few,TRBV28,TGTGCCAGCGAAAATCCTATGCGGGGGCGAGAGACCCAGTACTTC,CASENPMRGRETQYF
NA,TRBJ1-3,NA,TRBV7-9,TGTGCCAGTCGACACCGCTCTGGAAACACCATATATTTT,CASRHRSGNTIYF
TRBD1,TRBJ2-2,few,TRBV7-6,TGTGCCAGCAGCTTAGCTGTCGGACAGGTGAACACCGGGGAGCTGTTTTTT,CASSLAVGQVNTGELFF
TRBD2,TRBJ2-1,NA,TRBV2,TGTGCCAGCCGGGGACTAGCGGGTTACAATGAGCAGTTCTTC,CASRGLAGYNEQFF
NA,TRBJ2-3,few,TRBV5-1,TGCGCCAGCAGCTTGTCGCGATCCCCAGATACGCAGTATTTT,CASSLSRSPDTQYF
TRBD1,TRBJ1-2,few,TRBV9,TGTGCCAGCAGCGGAACAGGGGGCAACTATGGCTACACCTTC,CASSGTGGNYGYTF
NA,TRBJ2-1,few,TRBV6-5,TGTGCCAGCAGTTACTTAGGGGACAATGAGCAGTTCTTC,CASSYLGDNEQFF
TRBD1,TRBJ2-2,few,TRBV11-3,TGTGCCAGCAGTTCGGGACAGGGGATGACCGGGGAGCTGTTTTTT,CASSSGQGMTGELFF
NA,TRBJ2-3,NA,TRBV12-3/TRBV12-4,TGTGCCAGCAGCCGGGGGACTTTCACAGATACGCAGTATTTT,CASSRGTFTDTQYF
TRBD2,TRBJ2-5,NA,TRBV4-1,TGCGCCAGCAGCTTATATAGCGGGTCTCAAGAGACCCAGTACTTC,CASSLYSGSQETQYF
NA,TRBJ2-2,few,TRBV15,TGTGCCACCAGGAGATCGTCTAACACCGGGGAGCTGTTTTTT,CATRRSSNTGELFF
NA,TRBJ2-3,few,TRBV4-1,TGCGCCAGCAGCCTAGCGTGGGGCCCGGGGCTCTCAGATACGCAGTATTTT,CASSLAWGPGLSDTQYF
NA,TRBJ1-1,few,TRBV28,TGTGCCAGCAGAACCGGAAGCACTGAAGCTTTCTTT,CASRTGSTEAFF
NA,TRBJ2-5,few,TRBV7-2,TGTGCCAGCAGCCCTGGGGTGGTGAAGCAAGAGACCCAGTACTTC,CASSPGVVKQETQYF
TRBD2,TRBJ2-7,NA,TRBV11-2,TGTGCCAGCAGCTTAACCCACGGGGGGAACGAGCAGTACTTC,CASSLTHGGNEQYF
NA,TRBJ1-1,few,TRBV12-3/TRBV12-4,TGTGCCAGCAGTTGGAAGGCTGAAGCTTTCTTT,CASSWKAEAFF
NA,TRBJ2-1,many,TRBV4-1,TGTGCCAGCAGCCGGGGCGGCTCCTACAATGAGCAGTTCTTC,CASSRGGSYNEQFF
NA,TRBJ1-3,NA,TRBV7-2,TGTGCCAGCAGCCTCACAGGGTCAGCTGGAAACACCATATATTTT,CASSLTGSAGNTIYF
NA,TRBJ2-2,NA,TRBV7-2,TGTGCCAGCAGTTACGCCTCGGGCACCGGGGAGCTGTTTTTT,CASSYASGTGELFF
NA,TRBJ1-1,NA,TRBV6-5,TGTGCCAGCAGTAAGAACAGGAAGAACACTGAAGCTTTCTTT,CASSKNRKNTEAFF
TRBD1,TRBJ1-6,NA,TRBV7-9,TGTGCCAGCAGCGACAGGGAAGGGGATTCACCCCTCCACTTT,CASSDREGDSPLHF
NA,TRBJ2-2,NA,TRBV24-1,TGTGCCACCAGTGATGCTCGGGGGGCCTCGACCGGGGAGCTGTTTTTT,CATSDARGASTGELFF